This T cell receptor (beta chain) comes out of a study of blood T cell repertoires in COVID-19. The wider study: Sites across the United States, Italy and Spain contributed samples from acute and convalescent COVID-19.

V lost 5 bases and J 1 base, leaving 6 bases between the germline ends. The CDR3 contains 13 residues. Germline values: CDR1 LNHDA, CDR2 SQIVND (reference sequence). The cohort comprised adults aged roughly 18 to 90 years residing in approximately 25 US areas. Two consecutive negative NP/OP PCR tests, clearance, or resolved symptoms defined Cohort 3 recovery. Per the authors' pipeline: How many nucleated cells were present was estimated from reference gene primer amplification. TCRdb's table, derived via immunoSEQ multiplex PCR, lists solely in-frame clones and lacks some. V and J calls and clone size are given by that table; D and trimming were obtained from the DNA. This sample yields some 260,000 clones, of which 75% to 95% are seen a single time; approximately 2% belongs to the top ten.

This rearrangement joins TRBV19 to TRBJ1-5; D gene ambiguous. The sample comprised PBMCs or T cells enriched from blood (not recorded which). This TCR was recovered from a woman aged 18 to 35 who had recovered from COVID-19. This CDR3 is CASSYSSNQPQHF. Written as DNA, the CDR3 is TGTGCCAGTAGTTACAGCAGCAATCAGCCCCAGCATTTT. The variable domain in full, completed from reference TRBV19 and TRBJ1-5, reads DGGITQSPKYLFRKEGQNVTLSCEQNLNHDAMYWYRQDPGQGLRLIYYSQIVNDFQKGDIAEGYSVSREKKESFPLTVTSAQKNPTAFYLCASSYSSNQPQHFGDGTRLSIL.